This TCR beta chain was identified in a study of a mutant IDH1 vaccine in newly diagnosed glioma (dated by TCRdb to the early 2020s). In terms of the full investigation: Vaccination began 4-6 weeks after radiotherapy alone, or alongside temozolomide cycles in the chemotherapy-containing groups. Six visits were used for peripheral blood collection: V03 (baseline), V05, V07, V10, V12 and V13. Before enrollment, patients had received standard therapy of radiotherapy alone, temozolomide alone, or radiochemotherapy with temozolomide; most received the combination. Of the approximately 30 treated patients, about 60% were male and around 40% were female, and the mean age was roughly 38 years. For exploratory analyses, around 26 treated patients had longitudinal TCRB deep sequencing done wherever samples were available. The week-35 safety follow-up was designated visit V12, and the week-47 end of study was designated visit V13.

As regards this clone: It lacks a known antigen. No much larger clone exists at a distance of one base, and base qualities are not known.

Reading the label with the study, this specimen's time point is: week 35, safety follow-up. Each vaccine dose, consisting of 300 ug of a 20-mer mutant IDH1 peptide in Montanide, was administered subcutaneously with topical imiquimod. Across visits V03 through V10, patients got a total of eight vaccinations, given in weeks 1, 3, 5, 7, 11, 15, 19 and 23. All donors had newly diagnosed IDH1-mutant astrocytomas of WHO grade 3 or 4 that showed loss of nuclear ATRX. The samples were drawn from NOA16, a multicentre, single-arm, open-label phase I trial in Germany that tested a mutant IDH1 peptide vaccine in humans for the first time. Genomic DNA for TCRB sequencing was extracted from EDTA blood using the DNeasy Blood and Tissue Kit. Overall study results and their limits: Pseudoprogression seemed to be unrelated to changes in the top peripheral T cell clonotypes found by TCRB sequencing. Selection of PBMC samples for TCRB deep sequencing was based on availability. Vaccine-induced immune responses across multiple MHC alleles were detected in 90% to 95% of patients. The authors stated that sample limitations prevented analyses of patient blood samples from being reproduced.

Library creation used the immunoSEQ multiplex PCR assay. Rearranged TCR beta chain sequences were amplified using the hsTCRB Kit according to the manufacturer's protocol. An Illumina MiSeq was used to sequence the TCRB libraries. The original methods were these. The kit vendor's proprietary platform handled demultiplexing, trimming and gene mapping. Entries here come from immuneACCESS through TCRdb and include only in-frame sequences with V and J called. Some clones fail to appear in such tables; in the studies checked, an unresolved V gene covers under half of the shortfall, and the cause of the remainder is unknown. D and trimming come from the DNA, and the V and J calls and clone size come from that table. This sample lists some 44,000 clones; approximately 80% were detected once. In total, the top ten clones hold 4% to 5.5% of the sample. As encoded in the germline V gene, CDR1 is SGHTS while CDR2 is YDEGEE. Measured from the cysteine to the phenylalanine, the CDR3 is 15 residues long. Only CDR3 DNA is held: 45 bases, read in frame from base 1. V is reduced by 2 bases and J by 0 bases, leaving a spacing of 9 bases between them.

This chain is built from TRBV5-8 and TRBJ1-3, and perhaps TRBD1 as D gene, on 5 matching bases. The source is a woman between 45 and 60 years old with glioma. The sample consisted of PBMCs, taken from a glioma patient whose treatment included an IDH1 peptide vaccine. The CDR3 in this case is CASSFEGVSGNTIYF. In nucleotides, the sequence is TGTGCCAGCAGCTTCGAAGGGGTCTCTGGAAACACCATATATTTT.